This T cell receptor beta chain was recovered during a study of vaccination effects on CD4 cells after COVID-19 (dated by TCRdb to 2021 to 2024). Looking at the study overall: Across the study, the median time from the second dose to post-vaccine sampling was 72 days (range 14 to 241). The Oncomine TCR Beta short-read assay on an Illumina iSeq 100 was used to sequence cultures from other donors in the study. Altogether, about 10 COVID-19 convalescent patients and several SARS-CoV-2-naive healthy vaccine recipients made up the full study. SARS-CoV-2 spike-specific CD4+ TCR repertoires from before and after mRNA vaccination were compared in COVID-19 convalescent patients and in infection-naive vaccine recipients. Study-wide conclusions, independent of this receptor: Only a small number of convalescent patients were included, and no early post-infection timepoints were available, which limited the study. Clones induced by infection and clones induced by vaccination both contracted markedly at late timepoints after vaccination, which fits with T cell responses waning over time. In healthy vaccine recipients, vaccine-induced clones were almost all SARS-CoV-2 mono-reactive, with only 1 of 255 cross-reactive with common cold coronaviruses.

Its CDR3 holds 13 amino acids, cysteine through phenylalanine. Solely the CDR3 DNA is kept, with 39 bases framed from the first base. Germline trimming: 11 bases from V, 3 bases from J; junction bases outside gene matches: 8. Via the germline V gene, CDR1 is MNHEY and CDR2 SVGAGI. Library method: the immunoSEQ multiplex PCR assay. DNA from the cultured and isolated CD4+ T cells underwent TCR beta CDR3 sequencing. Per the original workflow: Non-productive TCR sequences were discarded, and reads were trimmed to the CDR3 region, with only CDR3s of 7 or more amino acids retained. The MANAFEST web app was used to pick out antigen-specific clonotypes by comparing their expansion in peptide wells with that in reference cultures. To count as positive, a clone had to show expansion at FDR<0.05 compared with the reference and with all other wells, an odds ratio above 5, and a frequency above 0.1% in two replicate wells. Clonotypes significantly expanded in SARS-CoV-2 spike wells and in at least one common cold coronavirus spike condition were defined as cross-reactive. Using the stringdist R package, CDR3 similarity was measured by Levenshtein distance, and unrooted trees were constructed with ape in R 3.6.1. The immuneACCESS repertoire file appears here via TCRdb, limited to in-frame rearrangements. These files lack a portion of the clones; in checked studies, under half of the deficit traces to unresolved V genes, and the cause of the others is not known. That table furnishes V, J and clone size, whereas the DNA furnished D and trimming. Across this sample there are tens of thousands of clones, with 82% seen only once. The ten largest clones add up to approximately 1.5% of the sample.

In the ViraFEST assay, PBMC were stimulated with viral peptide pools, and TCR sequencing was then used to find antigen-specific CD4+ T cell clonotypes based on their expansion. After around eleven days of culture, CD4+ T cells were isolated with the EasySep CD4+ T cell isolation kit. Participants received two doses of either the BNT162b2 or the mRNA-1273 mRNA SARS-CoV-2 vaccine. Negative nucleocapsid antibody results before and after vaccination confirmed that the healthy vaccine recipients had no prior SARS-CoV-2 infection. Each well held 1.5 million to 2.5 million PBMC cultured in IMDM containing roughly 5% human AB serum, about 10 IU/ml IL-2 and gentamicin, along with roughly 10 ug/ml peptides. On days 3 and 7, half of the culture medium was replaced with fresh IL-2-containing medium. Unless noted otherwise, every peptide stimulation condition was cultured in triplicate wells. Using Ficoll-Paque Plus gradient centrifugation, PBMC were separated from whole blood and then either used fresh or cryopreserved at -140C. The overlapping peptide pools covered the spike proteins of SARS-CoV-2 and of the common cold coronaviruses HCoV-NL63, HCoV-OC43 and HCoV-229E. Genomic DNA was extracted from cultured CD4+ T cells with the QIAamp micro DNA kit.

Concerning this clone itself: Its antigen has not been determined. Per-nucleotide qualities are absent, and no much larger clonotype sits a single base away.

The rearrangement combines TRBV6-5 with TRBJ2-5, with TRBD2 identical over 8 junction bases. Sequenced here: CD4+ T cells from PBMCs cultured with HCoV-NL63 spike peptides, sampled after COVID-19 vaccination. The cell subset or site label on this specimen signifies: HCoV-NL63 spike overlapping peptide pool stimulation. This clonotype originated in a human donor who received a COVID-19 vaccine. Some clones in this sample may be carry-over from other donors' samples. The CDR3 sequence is CASGERGKETQYF. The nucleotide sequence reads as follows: TGTGCCTCCGGAGAGCGGGGGAAAGAGACCCAGTACTTC.